This entry lists 20 T cell receptor beta chains sequenced from one sample in a study of blood T cells in healthy people across ages. It was with a sample-barcoded 5' primer and a J-beta primer mix that a second PCR of roughly 6 to 12 cycles was run. TCRdb processed the 5' RACE reads anew with MiXCR; each CDR3 protein has one entry. The sample carries about 760,000 distinct CDR3 sequences, about 25% recorded once. The data were also submitted as part of a second study, on T cells of mothers and their children.

Specimen: blood. The receptors derive from a boy younger than 18 in good health.

This chain uses TRBV29-1 with TRBJ2-1; 7 bases are shared with TRBD2. The CDR3 contains 16 residues. Germline loops: CDR1 SQVTM, CDR2 ANQGSEA. V lost 0 bases to trimming and J lost 2 bases; unmatched junction nucleotides: 7. The CDR3 protein is CSVEDHLAVPYNEQFF. The CDR3 DNA sequence: TGCAGCGTTGAAGATCATCTAGCGGTTCCCTACAATGAGCAGTTCTTC.

This chain connects TRBV20-1 to TRBJ2-3, with D perhaps matching TRBD2 (7 bases). The CDR3 extends over 17 amino acids. The germline V and J ends were trimmed by 0 bases and 1 base, with 17 bases remaining between them. Germline assignment: CDR1 DFQATT and CDR2 SNEGSKA (reference sequence). The CDR3 region has the DNA TGCAGTGCTAGAGATGGGGGGCGGGAGTGGGGCACAGATACGCAGTATTTT. Translation gives CSARDGGREWGTDTQYF.

This clonotype was seen a handful of times. The rearrangement joins TRBV7-6 to TRBJ2-5, with a tentative D call TRBD1 (6 bases). The DNA end lines up better with TRBJ2-7; the J call may be wrong. Germline V CDR1 and CDR2: SGHVS, FNYEAQ. The length of the CDR3 is 16 residues. CDR3 sequence (DNA): TGTGCCAGCAGCTCCCCTGTTGAGGGGGTTGCCTACGAGCAGTACTTC. Protein product: CASSSPVEGVAYEQYF.

There are a few counts of this clonotype. The junction shows a germline mismatch at one end, possibly a read error. The genes are TRBV6-2 or TRBV6-3 and TRBJ2-7, with D possibly matching TRBD2 (6 bases). Germline lookup yields CDR1 MNHEY and CDR2 SVGEGT. CDR3 length: 14 amino acids. The CDR3 region is CASSYLSGTYEQHF. CDR3 nucleotides: TGTGCCAGCAGTTACCTTAGCGGTACCTACGAGCAGCACTTC.

The gene calls are TRBV3-1 and TRBJ2-1; a possible D gene is TRBD1 (6 bases). CDR1 is LGHDT and CDR2 is YNNKEL in the germline V gene (reference sequence). The CDR3 is made up of 14 amino acids. Trimming took off 7 bases at V and 3 bases at J, with 13 bases between the two ends. This chain's CDR3 is CASKEGVNYNEQFF. CDR3 nucleotide sequence: TGTGCCAGCAAAGAGGGGGTAAACTACAATGAGCAGTTCTTC.

This clonotype was found a few times. The chain employs TRBV20-1 and TRBJ2-7; the D gene could be TRBD1 or TRBD2 (6 bases each). The CDR3 length is 13 residues. Trimming removed 2 bases at V and 3 bases at J, with 11 bases between. Germline-derived CDR1 and CDR2 are DFQATT and SNEGSKA (reference sequence). The CDR3 nucleotides read TGCAGTGCTAGATCGAGGGGGGTCTACGAGCAGTACTTC. Amino acids: CSARSRGVYEQYF.

Only one count was recorded for this clonotype. The chain uses TRBV20-1 and TRBJ2-5; TRBD2 matches at 8 bases. Germline lookup yields CDR1 DFQATT and CDR2 SNEGSKA (reference sequence). This CDR3 is 17 amino acids long. Trimming cost V 0 bases and J 5 bases; bases outside gene matches: 14. The CDR3 protein is CSARDGLSGGGRETQYF. The DNA of the CDR3 is TGCAGTGCTAGAGATGGGCTAAGCGGGGGCGGAAGGGAGACCCAGTACTTC.

The chain uses TRBV5-6 and TRBJ2-1; the match to TRBD2 covers 7 bases. The CDR3 sequence is 17 residues long. The germline gives CDR1 SGHDT, CDR2 YYEEEE. V shed 0 bases and J 4 bases; nucleotides not matched to a gene: 10. In DNA, the CDR3 is TGTGCCAGCAGCTTGGAAGTCTGGGCGGGAGAGTACAATGAGCAGTTCTTC. Its translation: CASSLEVWAGEYNEQFF.

This rearrangement joins TRBV20-1 to TRBJ2-7; D is unclear. Deletions cut 2 bases from V and 0 bases from J, with 11 bases between. The germline V gene encodes CDR1 DFQATT and CDR2 SNEGSKA (reference sequence). CDR3 length equals 14 residues. CDR3 sequence: CSARSTADSYEQYF. The DNA for the CDR3 is TGCAGTGCTAGATCGACGGCGGACTCCTACGAGCAGTACTTC.

The chain combines TRBV4-2 with TRBJ2-1; D possibly corresponds to TRBD2 (6 bases). The V end lost 0 bases, the J end lost 9 bases, and 6 bases lay between the germline ends. Germline V gene sequence: CDR1 LGHNA, CDR2 YNFKEQ. The CDR3 runs to 12 residues. CDR3 nucleotide sequence: TGTGCCAGCAGCCAAGAGGAGGGTGAGCAGTTCTTC. This translates into CASSQEEGEQFF.

The table lists this clonotype with a few counts. CDR3 protein: CSASLAGSYEQYF. In DNA form, the CDR3 reads TGCAGTGCGTCATTAGCGGGGTCCTACGAGCAGTACTTC. V usage is TRBV20-1 and J usage is TRBJ2-5, with 8 bases that match TRBD2. The DNA end is a closer match to TRBJ2-7, so the J assignment may be wrong. Looked up from germline, CDR1 is DFQATT and CDR2 is SNEGSKA (reference sequence). The CDR3 is made up of 13 amino acids.

J is TRBJ2-3 and V is TRBV28, with 8 bases fitting TRBD2. This CDR3 region has 17 residues. The germline V gene has CDR1 MDHEN and CDR2 SYDVKM. Trimming cost V 6 bases and J 3 bases; bases outside gene matches: 14. In DNA form, the CDR3 reads TGTGCCAGCAGCCCCCCCCTCGGACTAGCTTTTACAGATACGCAGTATTTT. Its translation: CASSPPLGLAFTDTQYF.

This clonotype was seen more than once but under ten times. This chain joins TRBV7-9 and TRBJ2-4; 11 bases agree with TRBD1. CDR3 size: 18 residues. The J segment lost 0 bases and the V segment lost 5 bases, leaving 9 bases of the junction unmatched. Germline assignment: CDR1 SEHNR and CDR2 FQNEAQ (reference sequence). The CDR3 region is CASSPGDRGVIAKNIQYF. DNA for the CDR3: TGTGCCAGCAGCCCCGGGGACAGGGGGGTCATAGCCAAAAACATTCAGTACTTC.

The chain combines TRBV29-1 with TRBJ1-2, with a weak D call TRBD1 (5 bases). The CDR3 covers 13 residues. Germline CDR1 is SQVTM and CDR2 is ANQGSEA. Trimming removed 3 bases from V and 1 base from J, with 9 bases in between. As DNA, the CDR3 is TGCAGCGTTGAGACACAGGTTAACTATGGCTACACCTTC. Amino acids: CSVETQVNYGYTF.

This chain uses TRBV28 with TRBJ2-7; TRBD1 agrees at 8 bases. CDR3 length equals 15 residues. V lost 4 bases to trimming and J lost 2 bases; unmatched junction nucleotides: 7. Germline V lookup: CDR1 MDHEN, CDR2 SYDVKM. The CDR3 DNA reads TGTGCCAGCAGTTCCGGACAGGGACCTCCCTACGAGCAGTACTTC. It encodes CASSSGQGPPYEQYF.

This clonotype was seen only a few times. The chain uses TRBV3-1 and TRBJ1-1; 7 bases are shared with TRBD1. The V segment lost 1 base and the J segment 0 bases; nucleotides outside the gene matches: 11. Germline V gene sequence: CDR1 LGHDT, CDR2 YNNKEL (reference sequence). This CDR3 has 18 amino acids. The CDR3 nucleotides read TGTGCCAGCAGCCAAGGTCCTGACAGGGTTGCGGTGAACACTGAAGCTTTCTTT. Amino acid sequence: CASSQGPDRVAVNTEAFF.

The chain couples TRBV6-2 or TRBV6-3 to TRBJ1-4; D possibly corresponds to TRBD1 (6 bases). V shed 5 bases and J shed 4 bases, with 14 bases lying between them. CDR1 is MNHEY, CDR2 SVGEGT, per germline. The CDR3 sequence is 15 residues long. CDR3 DNA sequence: TGTGCCAGCAGTACAGGACAGACCTTTAATGAAAAACTGTTTTTT. Protein sequence: CASSTGQTFNEKLFF.

The chain is built from TRBV3-1 and TRBJ1-1; D unresolved. The V end was cut by 2 bases, the J end by 4 bases, with 11 bases between. The CDR3 has 14 residues. Germline V gene lookup returns CDR1 LGHDT and CDR2 YNNKEL (reference sequence). The CDR3 sequence is CASSQSLAGTEAFF. The CDR3 DNA reads TGTGCCAGCAGCCAATCACTAGCGGGCACTGAAGCTTTCTTT. The variable domain in full, with the rest retrieved from reference TRBV3-1 and TRBJ1-1, is DTAVSQTPKYLVTQMGNDKSIKCEQNLGHDTMYWYKQDSKKFLKIMFSYNNKELIINETVPNRFSPKSPDKAHLNLHINSLELGDSAVYFCASSQSLAGTEAFFGQGTRLTVV.

The chain recombines TRBV12-3 or TRBV12-4 with TRBJ1-2; no clear D. The CDR3 is 14 amino acids. V gave up 5 bases and J gave up 0 bases, with 10 bases separating them. The CDR3 protein is CASSIQLTNYGYTF. CDR3 nucleotides: TGTGCCAGCAGTATACAGCTTACTAACTATGGCTACACCTTC.

The V gene is TRBV6-1, the J gene TRBJ1-6; weak D call: TRBD1 (5 bases). Deletions cut 6 bases from V and 7 bases from J, with 10 bases between. This CDR3 contains 13 residues. Per the germline V gene, CDR1 is MNHNS and CDR2 is SASEGT. CDR3 in DNA: TGTGCCAGCAGCCTGAGACAGAATTCACCCCTCCACTTT. This codes for CASSLRQNSPLHF.